This T cell receptor beta chain is drawn from a study of T cell responses to AZD1222 COVID-19 vaccine. Study findings and constraints: Spike-wide coverage was observed for vaccine-associated CD4 TCRs, with dominant responses at 160-218 and 743-854. Repertoire samples came only from after the peak T cell response. The study identified only five or six AZD1222 recipients as seropositive at baseline. Spike-specific TCR breadth and depth rose after two AZD1222 doses.

In regard to this clone: Its antigen is not identified.

Germline lookup yields CDR1 SGHTA and CDR2 FQGTGA. This CDR3 has 16 amino acids. Trimming removed 5 bases from V and 2 bases from J, with 17 bases in between. Sequenced by immunoSEQ multiplex PCR; TCRdb stores in-frame clones only, minus some. In the table there are more than 85,000 clones, roughly nine tenths of which are singletons. The V gene is TRBV7-3, the J gene TRBJ2-3, with D possibly being TRBD2 (6 bases). The receptor comes from an adult in good health. The sequenced sample was peripheral blood, obtained on day 0 of AZD1222 vaccination. The CDR3 loop is CASSLAGAGNTDTQYF. CDR3 nucleotide sequence: TGTGCCAGCAGCCTAGCTGGAGCGGGTAACACAGATACGCAGTATTTT.